The rows below give T cell receptor beta chains drawn from one sample of a study of blood T cells in healthy people across ages. TCRdb reprocessed the 5' RACE reads via MiXCR and lists one record per CDR3 protein. The sample includes fewer than 2,000,000 distinct CDR3 sequences, 39% of them seen just once. Sequencing used blood. Source of these receptors: a human donor in good health. CDR3s include the opening cysteine and the closing phenylalanine or tryptophan. D genes are given only for firm matches. Rows give clone size only sometimes, using once, few, many, or a class for an expanded clone.

j_call | v_call | d_call | clone_size | cdr3_aa | cdr3_nt
TRBJ1-4 | TRBV7-9 | TRBD1 | . | CASSPPKVGTANERLFF | TGTGCCAGCAGCCCTCCGAAAGTGGGGACAGCGAATGAAAGACTGTTTTTT
TRBJ2-1 | TRBV10-3 | TRBD1 | . | CAAGRVAQGAFSNEQFF | TGTGCCGCGGGTCGGGTGGCTCAGGGGGCTTTTTCCAATGAGCAGTTCTTC
TRBJ2-7 | TRBV5-6 | . | . | CASSSPYGQHLTYEQYF | TGTGCCAGCAGCTCGCCTTATGGTCAGCACCTAACCTACGAGCAGTACTTC
TRBJ2-5 | TRBV12-3/TRBV12-4 | TRBD2 | . | CASSGFLTQAGGETQYF | TGTGCCAGCAGTGGCTTCCTCACCCAAGCGGGGGGGGAGACCCAGTACTTC
TRBJ2-1 | TRBV7-7 | . | . | CASSLTRGGEQFF | TGTGCCAGCAGTCTCACTAGGGGGGGTGAGCAGTTCTTC
TRBJ2-7 | TRBV6-2/TRBV6-3 | TRBD1 | . | CASRGTAGEQYF | TGTGCCAGCAGAGGGACAGCAGGCGAGCAGTACTTC
TRBJ1-1 | TRBV12-3/TRBV12-4 | . | many | CASRTTGMETEAFF | TGTGCCAGCAGGACGACAGGAATGGAGACTGAAGCTTTCTTT
TRBJ2-7 | TRBV30 | TRBD1 | . | CAWRATGTANYEQYF | TGTGCCTGGAGGGCAACCGGGACAGCTAACTACGAGCAGTACTTC
TRBJ2-5 | TRBV12-3/TRBV12-4 | . | . | CASSGTRETQYF | TGTGCCAGCAGTGGGACCCGGGAGACCCAGTACTTC
TRBJ2-1 | TRBV7-2 | . | . | CTSSLAGGSYNEQFF | TGTACCAGCAGCTTAGCAGGGGGCTCCTACAATGAGCAGTTCTTC
TRBJ1-2 | TRBV7-2 | . | . | CASSAVRMPGGYTF | TGTGCCAGCAGCGCAGTTAGGATGCCGGGAGGCTACACCTTC
TRBJ2-7 | TRBV10-3 | . | . | CAISDPGYLSYEQYF | TGTGCCATCAGTGACCCCGGGTATTTGAGCTACGAGCAGTACTTC
TRBJ2-1 | TRBV3-1 | . | . | CASSPNSIAVNGQFF | TGTGCCAGCAGTCCGAACTCGATAGCCGTCAATGGGCAGTTCTTC
TRBJ2-1 | TRBV20-1 | . | . | CSATNNEQFF | TGCAGTGCTACTAACAATGAGCAGTTCTTC
TRBJ2-3 | TRBV10-3 | . | few | CAISERLTSTDTQYF | TGTGCCATCAGTGAACGGTTGACTAGCACAGATACGCAGTATTTT
TRBJ2-7 | TRBV4-1 | TRBD2 | . | CASSQPLAGFPYEQYF | TGCGCCAGCAGCCAACCTCTAGCGGGCTTCCCCTACGAGCAGTACTTC
TRBJ2-7 | TRBV6-1 | TRBD1 | . | CASSAPRTGWGYEQYF | TGTGCCAGCAGTGCACCCCGGACAGGTTGGGGCTACGAGCAGTACTTC
TRBJ2-4 | TRBV6-6 | TRBD2 | few | CASSPNRGGKAKNIQYF | TGTGCCAGCAGTCCAAATCGGGGGGGGAAGGCCAAAAACATTCAGTACTTC
TRBJ1-3 | TRBV12-3/TRBV12-4 | . | . | CASSFRSLAQGGNTIYF | TGTGCCAGCAGTTTCCGCTCTTTGGCCCAGGGAGGAAACACCATATATTTT
TRBJ2-7 | TRBV9 | . | few | CASSVEPGASYEQYF | TGTGCCAGCAGCGTGGAGCCAGGGGCTAGCTACGAGCAGTACTTC
TRBJ2-3 | TRBV6-5 | TRBD1 | . | CASSPDRGTGTQYF | TGTGCCAGCAGTCCGGACAGGGGCACAGGGACGCAGTATTTT
TRBJ2-7 | TRBV7-2 | TRBD2 | . | CASSRKGTSGGFTYEQYF | TGTGCCAGCAGCAGAAAGGGGACTAGCGGGGGCTTTACCTACGAGCAGTACTTC
TRBJ2-5 | TRBV20-1 | . | few | CSARPRETQYF | TGCAGTGCTAGACCCCGGGAGACCCAGTACTTC
TRBJ2-7 | TRBV7-2 | . | . | CASSLVLTGRYEQYF | TGTGCCAGCAGCTTAGTACTCACTGGGCGCTACGAGCAGTACTTC
TRBJ1-4 | TRBV25-1 | TRBD1 | . | CASSDPGGTGEKLFF | TGTGCCAGCAGTGACCCCGGAGGGACAGGGGAAAAACTGTTTTTT
TRBJ2-5 | TRBV5-1 | TRBD2 | . | CASSSEGSGGGAQYF | TGCGCCAGCAGCTCCGAGGGTAGCGGGGGAGGGGCCCAGTACTTC
TRBJ2-7 | TRBV3-1 | . | few | CASSQGPAVSTYEQYF | TGTGCCAGCAGCCAAGGACCAGCGGTGTCAACCTACGAGCAGTACTTC
TRBJ1-5 | TRBV12-3/TRBV12-4 | TRBD1 | . | CASSLGQVFQGDYSNQPQHF | TGTGCCAGCAGTTTGGGACAGGTCTTCCAGGGGGATTATAGCAATCAGCCCCAGCATTTT
TRBJ2-3 | TRBV28 | TRBD1 | . | CASSLFVSRGNFTDTQYF | TGTGCCAGCAGTTTATTTGTTTCCAGGGGGAACTTCACAGATACGCAGTATTTT
TRBJ1-5 | TRBV10-3 | TRBD1 | few | CAISLQGMNQPQHF | TGTGCCATCAGTTTACAGGGGATGAATCAGCCCCAGCATTTT
TRBJ2-7 | TRBV29-1 | TRBD1 | . | CSVEGGGLSYEQYF | TGCAGCGTTGAAGGAGGGGGCCTCTCCTACGAGCAGTACTTC
TRBJ1-1 | TRBV2 | . | . | CASSFRTVNTEAFF | TGTGCCAGCAGTTTTAGGACGGTGAACACTGAAGCTTTCTTT
TRBJ2-7 | TRBV4-3 | . | few | CASSQEAFGAGVGEQYF | TGCGCCAGCAGCCAAGAGGCTTTTGGGGCGGGTGTTGGCGAGCAGTACTTC
TRBJ2-1 | TRBV12-3/TRBV12-4 | TRBD1 | many | CASSQGQGLFNEQFF | TGTGCCAGCAGTCAGGGACAGGGGCTGTTCAATGAGCAGTTCTTC
TRBJ1-2 | TRBV13 | . | few | CASSLSQSAPYGYTF | TGTGCCAGCAGCTTATCCCAGTCGGCCCCATATGGCTACACCTTC
TRBJ1-3 | TRBV7-9 | . | . | CASSSGHPGKNTIYF | TGTGCCAGCAGTTCTGGACACCCCGGGAAAAACACCATATATTTT
TRBJ1-2 | TRBV10-3 | . | . | CATDSLEYGYTF | TGTGCCACGGACAGTTTGGAGTATGGCTACACCTTC
TRBJ1-1 | TRBV5-1 | . | few | CASSWDRVQITEAFF | TGCGCCAGCAGCTGGGACCGGGTTCAGATCACTGAAGCTTTCTTT
TRBJ2-1 | TRBV12-3/TRBV12-4 | . | few | CASSLPLEEQFF | TGTGCCAGCAGTTTACCCCTGGAAGAGCAGTTCTTC
TRBJ2-4 | TRBV10-3 | . | . | CAISASNIQYF | TGTGCCATCAGCGCTAGTAACATTCAGTACTTC
TRBJ2-3 | TRBV4-3 | TRBD2 | few | CASSHHKAGGPIDTQYF | TGCGCCAGCAGCCATCATAAGGCGGGGGGGCCTATAGATACGCAGTATTTT
TRBJ1-1 | TRBV29-1 | TRBD1 | . | CSVGWVAGGTEAFF | TGCAGCGTGGGCTGGGTTGCAGGGGGCACTGAAGCTTTCTTT
TRBJ2-3 | TRBV6-2/TRBV6-3 | . | . | CASITGGATDTQYF | TGTGCCAGCATCACTGGCGGGGCCACAGATACGCAGTATTTT
TRBJ2-5 | TRBV6-6 | . | . | CASSYVRGGETQYF | TGTGCCAGCAGTTACGTCCGGGGTGGAGAGACCCAGTACTTC
TRBJ2-5 | TRBV7-2 | . | . | CASSLVGRYAGETQYF | TGTGCCAGCAGCTTAGTGGGGAGGTACGCGGGGGAGACCCAGTACTTC
TRBJ2-1 | TRBV12-3/TRBV12-4 | TRBD2 | few | CASSDTSGAYNEQFF | TGTGCCAGCAGCGACACTAGCGGGGCCTACAATGAGCAGTTCTTC
TRBJ2-7 | TRBV7-2 | TRBD2 | many | CASSRPGGEQYF | TGTGCCAGCAGCCGACCGGGAGGCGAGCAGTACTTC
TRBJ1-5 | TRBV7-2 | TRBD1 | . | CASSNRGEGQPQHF | TGTGCCAGCAGCAACAGGGGTGAGGGTCAGCCCCAGCATTTT
TRBJ2-5 | TRBV4-2 | . | . | CASSQVDSRETQYF | TGTGCCAGCAGCCAAGTTGATAGCAGGGAGACCCAGTACTTC